This TCR beta chain is drawn from a study of shared clonotypes between healthy human individuals. Data came from immunoSEQ multiplex PCR; TCRdb stores just in-frame clones and leaves some out. In the table there are over 2 million clones, 85% to 95% of which are singletons. CDR3 length equals 16 residues. The V and J ends lost 0 bases and 6 bases, in that order; junction bases with no gene match: 11. The germline V gene encodes CDR1 LGHNT and CDR2 FRNRAP. The rearrangement uses TRBV12-5 and TRBJ2-7, with TRBD1 identical over 7 bases. The sequenced material came from naive CD4+ T cells sorted from blood. Subset of the sample: CD45RA+ positively selected. The clonotype originates from a man aged 18 to 29 in good health. The CDR3 nucleotides are TGTGCTAGTGGTTTGGTACTAGGGACAGAGGAACGCGAGCAGTACTTC. It yields the protein CASGLVLGTEEREQYF.